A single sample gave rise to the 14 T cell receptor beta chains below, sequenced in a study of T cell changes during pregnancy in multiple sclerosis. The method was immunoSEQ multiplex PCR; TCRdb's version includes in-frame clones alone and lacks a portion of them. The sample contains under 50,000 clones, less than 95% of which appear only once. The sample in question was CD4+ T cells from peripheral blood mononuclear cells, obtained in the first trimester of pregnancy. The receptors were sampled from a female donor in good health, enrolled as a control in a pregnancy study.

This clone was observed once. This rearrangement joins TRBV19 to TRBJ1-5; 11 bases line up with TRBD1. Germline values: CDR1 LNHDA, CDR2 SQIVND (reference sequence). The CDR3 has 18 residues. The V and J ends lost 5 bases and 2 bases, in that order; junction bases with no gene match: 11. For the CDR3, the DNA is TGTGCCAGTAGTCCTGCACGGACAGGGGGCCGGGGCAATCAGCCCCAGCATTTT. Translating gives CASSPARTGGRGNQPQHF.

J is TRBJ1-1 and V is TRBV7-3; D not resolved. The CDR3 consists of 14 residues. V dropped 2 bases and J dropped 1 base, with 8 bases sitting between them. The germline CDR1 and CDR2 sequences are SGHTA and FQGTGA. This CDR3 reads CASSLFRQNTEAFF. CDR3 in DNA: TGTGCCAGCAGCTTATTTCGACAGAACACTGAAGCTTTCTTT.

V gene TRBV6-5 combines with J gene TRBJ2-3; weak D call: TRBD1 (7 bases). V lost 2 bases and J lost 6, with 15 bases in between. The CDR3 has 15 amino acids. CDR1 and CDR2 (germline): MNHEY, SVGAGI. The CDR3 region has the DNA TGTGCCAGCAGTTACGATGGGACAGCGGGTGATACGCAGTATTTT. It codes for CASSYDGTAGDTQYF.

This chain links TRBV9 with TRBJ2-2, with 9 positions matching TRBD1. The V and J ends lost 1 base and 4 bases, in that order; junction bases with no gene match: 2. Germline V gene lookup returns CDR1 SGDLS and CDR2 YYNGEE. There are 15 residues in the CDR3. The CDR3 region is CASSVTGGGTGELFF. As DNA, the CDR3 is TGTGCCAGCAGCGTAACAGGGGGCGGCACCGGGGAGCTGTTTTTT.

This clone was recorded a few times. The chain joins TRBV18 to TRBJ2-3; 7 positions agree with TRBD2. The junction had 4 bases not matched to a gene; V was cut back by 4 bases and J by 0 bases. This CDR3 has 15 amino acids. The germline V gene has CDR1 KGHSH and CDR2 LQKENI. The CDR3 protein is CASSLSGISTDTQYF. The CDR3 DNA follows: TGTGCCAGCTCACTGAGCGGGATAAGCACAGATACGCAGTATTTT.

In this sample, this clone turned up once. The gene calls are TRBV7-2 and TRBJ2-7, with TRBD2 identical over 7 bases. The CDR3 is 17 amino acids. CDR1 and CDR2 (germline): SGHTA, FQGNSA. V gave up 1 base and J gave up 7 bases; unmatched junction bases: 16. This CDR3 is CASSLVGSGAKRGEQYF. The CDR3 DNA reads TGTGCCAGCAGCTTAGTAGGGAGCGGGGCCAAACGGGGGGAGCAGTACTTC.

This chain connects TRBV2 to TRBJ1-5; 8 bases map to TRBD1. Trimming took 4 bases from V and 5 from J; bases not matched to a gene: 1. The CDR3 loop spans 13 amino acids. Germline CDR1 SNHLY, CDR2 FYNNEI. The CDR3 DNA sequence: TGTGCCAGCAGTGGACAGGGGCATCAGCCCCAGCATTTT. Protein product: CASSGQGHQPQHF.

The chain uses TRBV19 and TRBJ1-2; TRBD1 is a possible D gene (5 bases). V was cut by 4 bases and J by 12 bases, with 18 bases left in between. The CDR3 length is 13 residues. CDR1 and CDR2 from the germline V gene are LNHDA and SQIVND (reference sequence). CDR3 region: CASSRHVSGGNTF. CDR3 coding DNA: TGTGCCAGTAGTAGACATGTTTCGGGGGGGAACACCTTC.

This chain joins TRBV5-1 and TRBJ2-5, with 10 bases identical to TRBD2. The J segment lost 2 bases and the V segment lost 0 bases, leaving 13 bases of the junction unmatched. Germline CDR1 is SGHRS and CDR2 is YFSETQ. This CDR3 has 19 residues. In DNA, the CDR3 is TGCGCCAGCAGCTTGGCCCCTAGCGGGGGCGCCAGGGCTCAAGAGACCCAGTACTTC. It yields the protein CASSLAPSGGARAQETQYF.

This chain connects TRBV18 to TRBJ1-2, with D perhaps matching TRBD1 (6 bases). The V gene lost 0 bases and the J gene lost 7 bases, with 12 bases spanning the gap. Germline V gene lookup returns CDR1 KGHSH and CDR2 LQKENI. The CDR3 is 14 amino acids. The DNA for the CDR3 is TGTGCCAGCTCACCACCGGGGGGGCTGATTGGCTACACCTTC. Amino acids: CASSPPGGLIGYTF.

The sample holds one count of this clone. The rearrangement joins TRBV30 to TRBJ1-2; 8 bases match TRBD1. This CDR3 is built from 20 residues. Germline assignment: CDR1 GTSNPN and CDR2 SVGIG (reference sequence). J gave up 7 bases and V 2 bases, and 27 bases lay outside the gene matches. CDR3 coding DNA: TGTGCCTGGAGTCCCGAAGGCGCAGGGGGCAGGGGGGACATTAAGTCTGGCTACACCTTC. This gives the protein CAWSPEGAGGRGDIKSGYTF.

The CDR3: CAWSLGGVGQPQHF. The CDR3 DNA reads as TGTGCCTGGAGCCTGGGGGGGGTTGGTCAGCCCCAGCATTTT. The V and J genes are TRBV30 and TRBJ1-5; possible D gene TRBD1, 5 bases. CDR1 and CDR2 (germline): GTSNPN, SVGIG (reference sequence). V gave up 3 bases and J gave up 6 bases, with 15 bases separating them. This CDR3 contains 14 residues.

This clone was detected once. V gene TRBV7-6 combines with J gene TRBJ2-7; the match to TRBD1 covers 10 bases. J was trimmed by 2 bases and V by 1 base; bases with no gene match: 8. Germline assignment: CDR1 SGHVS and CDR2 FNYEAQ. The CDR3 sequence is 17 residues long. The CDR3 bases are TGTGCCAGCAGCTTAGGGGCCGGACAGGGGGGGGCCTACGAGCAGTACTTC. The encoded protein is CASSLGAGQGGAYEQYF.

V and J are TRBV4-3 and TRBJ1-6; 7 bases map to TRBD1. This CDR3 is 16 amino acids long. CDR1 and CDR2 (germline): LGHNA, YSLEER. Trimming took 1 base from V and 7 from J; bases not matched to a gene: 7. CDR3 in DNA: TGCGCCAGCAGCCAAGGCTACCGGGACAGAAATTCACCCCTCCACTTT. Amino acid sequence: CASSQGYRDRNSPLHF.